The present T cell receptor (beta chain) was sequenced within a study of blood T cells in healthy people across ages. Findings and caveats of the study: Diversity figures based on one million T cells were deemed too low. PBMCs went unsorted, and a conclusive naive versus antigen-experienced comparison was therefore prevented.

This CDR3 region has 16 residues. CDR1 is MNHEY and CDR2 is SVGEGT in the germline V gene. Between the trimmed V and J ends, which lost 2 bases and 3 bases, there was a span of 17 bases. With a J-beta primer mix and a sample-barcoded 5' primer, a second PCR ran roughly 7 to 11 cycles. Every sample produced at least 3 million CDR3-containing paired-end reads. MiXCR, applied by TCRdb to the 5' RACE reads, yields one record per CDR3 protein. Of over 1,500,000 distinct CDR3 sequences listed, about two fifths are singletons. As for this clonotype: Its target is not known.

The clonotype comes from a human donor in good health. The chain joins TRBV6-2 or TRBV6-3 to TRBJ2-7; D is unresolved. The sequenced material came from blood. This CDR3 reads CASSYKELLGDYEQYF. DNA for the CDR3: TGTGCCAGCAGTTACAAAGAGCTTCTTGGGGACTACGAGCAGTACTTC.